The 10 T cell receptor beta chains below were found in one sample sequenced in a study of blood T cell repertoires in COVID-19. Clones were read by immunoSEQ multiplex PCR, and TCRdb kept only the in-frame ones, dropping some. The data show approximately 290,000 clones, roughly 88% seen once. The sample comprised peripheral blood. These TCRs come from a human donor with COVID-19, enrolled during active disease. The donor label of this sample is uncertain.

The rearrangement uses TRBV19 and TRBJ1-5; 7 bases are shared with TRBD1. The CDR3 is 16 amino acids. Per the germline V gene, CDR1 is LNHDA and CDR2 is SQIVND (reference sequence). Trimming cost V 1 base and J 1 base; bases outside gene matches: 4. CDR3 bases: TGTGCCAGTAGTATAGGACAGGGTGGAAGCAATCAGCCCCAGCATTTT. Translated, it gives CASSIGQGGSNQPQHF.

The chain combines TRBV4-2 with TRBJ2-1; a possible D gene is TRBD2 (6 bases). CDR3 size: 13 residues. Germline V lookup: CDR1 LGHNA, CDR2 YNFKEQ. The V end was cut by 0 bases, the J end by 13 bases, with 13 bases between. CDR3 region: CASSQEAGYIQFF. CDR3 bases: TGTGCCAGCAGCCAAGAGGCGGGATATATACAGTTCTTC.

This sequence joins TRBV11-2 and TRBJ1-1; D is undetermined. V lost 2 bases to trimming and J lost 4 bases, with 11 bases between them. CDR3 size: 14 residues. In germline, CDR1 is SGHAT, CDR2 FQNNGV. The CDR3 nucleotides read TGTGCCAGCAGCTTAAGCCAGGAGGGCACTGAAGCTTTCTTT. Residues: CASSLSQEGTEAFF.

The chain uses TRBV6-5 and TRBJ1-1; no clear D. Germline CDR1 MNHEY, CDR2 SVGAGI. The germline V and J ends were trimmed by 5 bases and 8 bases, with 15 bases remaining between them. This CDR3 is 13 amino acids long. DNA for the CDR3: TGTGCCAGCAGTACCGTTTTCGGTCGGGAAGCTTTCTTT. Translation gives CASSTVFGREAFF.

This chain connects TRBV28 to TRBJ2-7; 8 nucleotides match TRBD2. Germline trimming cut 5 bases from V and 5 bases from J; bases unmatched to any gene: 11. CDR3 length: 15 residues. Germline lookup yields CDR1 MDHEN and CDR2 SYDVKM. This chain's CDR3 is CASSRVAGMVDEQYF. The CDR3 DNA reads TGTGCCAGCAGTCGGGTAGCGGGAATGGTAGACGAGCAGTACTTC. The full variable domain, rest sourced from reference TRBV28 and TRBJ2-7, is DVKVTQSSRYLVKRTGEKVFLECVQDMDHENMFWYRQDPGLGLRLIYFSYDVKMKEKGDIPEGYSVSREKKERFSLILESASTNQTSMYLCASSRVAGMVDEQYFGPGTRLTVT.

J is TRBJ2-1 and V is TRBV4-3; TRBD2 matches at 8 bases. Germline CDR1 LGHNA, CDR2 YSLEER. The V segment lost 1 base and the J segment 7 bases; nucleotides outside the gene matches: 3. The CDR3 loop spans 14 amino acids. CDR3 residues: CASSQVGRANEQFF. Written as DNA, the CDR3 is TGCGCCAGCAGCCAAGTCGGGAGGGCGAATGAGCAGTTCTTC.

V and J are TRBV7-2 and TRBJ1-4; D gene uncertain. Per germline, CDR1 SGHTA and CDR2 FQGNSA. Between the trimmed V and J ends, which lost 1 base and 8 bases, there was a span of 11 bases. This CDR3 has 14 residues. The CDR3 bases are TGTGCCAGCAGCTTAGAAGCTTACGAGGAAAAACTGTTTTTT. As protein: CASSLEAYEEKLFF.

This chain connects TRBV5-5 to TRBJ1-4, with TRBD1 as a possible D gene (5 bases). This CDR3 has 17 amino acids. V lost 0 bases to trimming and J lost 8 bases, with 20 bases between them. CDR1 is SGHKS and CDR2 is YYEKEE in the germline V gene (reference sequence). CDR3 nucleotides: TGTGCCAGCAGCTTGGTACGGCTTTCGACAGCGCCCGAAAAACTGTTTTTT. Its translation is CASSLVRLSTAPEKLFF.

The rearrangement joins TRBV4-1 to TRBJ1-1; TRBD1 matches at 10 bases. V lost 3 bases and J lost 3; bases outside the gene matches: 16. From germline, CDR1 is MGHRA and CDR2 YSYEKL. There are 19 residues in the CDR3. The CDR3 bases are TGCGCCAGCAGCCACCGGACAGGGGGACGCTCCGGAATGTACACTGAAGCTTTCTTT. Protein sequence: CASSHRTGGRSGMYTEAFF.

CDR3 amino acids: CATGFLNTEAFF. In DNA form, the CDR3 reads TGTGCCACGGGGTTCTTGAACACTGAAGCTTTCTTT. The rearrangement uses TRBV11-2 and TRBJ1-1; no firm D call. This CDR3 is built from 12 residues. V was pared by 10 bases and J by 0 bases, with 9 bases between. In germline, CDR1 is SGHAT, CDR2 FQNNGV.